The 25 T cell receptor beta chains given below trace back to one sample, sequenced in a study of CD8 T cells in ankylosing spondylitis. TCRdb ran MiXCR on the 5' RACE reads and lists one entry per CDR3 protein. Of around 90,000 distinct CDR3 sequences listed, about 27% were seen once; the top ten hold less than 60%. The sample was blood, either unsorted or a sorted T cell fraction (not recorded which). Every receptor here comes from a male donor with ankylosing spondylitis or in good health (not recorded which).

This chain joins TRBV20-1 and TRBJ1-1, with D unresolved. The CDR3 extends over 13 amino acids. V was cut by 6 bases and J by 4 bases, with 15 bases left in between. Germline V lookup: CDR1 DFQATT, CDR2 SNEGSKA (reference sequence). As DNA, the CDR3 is TGCAGTGCCCGGCCACCGGCGGGCACTGAAGCTTTCTTT. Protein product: CSARPPAGTEAFF.

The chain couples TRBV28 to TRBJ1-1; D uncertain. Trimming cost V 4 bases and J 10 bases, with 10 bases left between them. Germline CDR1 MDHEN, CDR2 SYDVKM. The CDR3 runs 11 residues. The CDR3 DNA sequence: TGTGCCAGCAGTTCAAGTCTCCTAGCTTTCTTT. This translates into CASSSSLLAFF.

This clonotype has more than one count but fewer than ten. The CDR3 region is CASSETGATEAFF. The CDR3, as DNA: TGCGCCAGCAGTGAGACGGGGGCCACTGAAGCTTTCTTT. The rearrangement joins TRBV10-2 to TRBJ1-1, with D perhaps matching TRBD1 (6 bases). V was cut by 2 bases and J by 4 bases, with 8 bases left in between. Germline V gene data show CDR1 as WSHSY and CDR2 as SAAADI. The CDR3 is made up of 13 amino acids.

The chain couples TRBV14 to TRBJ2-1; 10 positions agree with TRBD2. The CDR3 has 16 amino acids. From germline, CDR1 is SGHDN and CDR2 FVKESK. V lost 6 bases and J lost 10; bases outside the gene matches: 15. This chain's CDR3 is CASSPRGSGRAGEQFF. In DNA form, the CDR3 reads TGTGCCAGCAGTCCCCGAGGAAGCGGGAGGGCCGGAGAGCAGTTCTTC.

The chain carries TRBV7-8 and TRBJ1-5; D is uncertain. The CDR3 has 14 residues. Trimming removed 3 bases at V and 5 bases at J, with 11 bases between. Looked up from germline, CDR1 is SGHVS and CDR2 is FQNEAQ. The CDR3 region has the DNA TGTGCCAGCAGCTTGAGGGTGGCCTATCAGCCCCAGCATTTT. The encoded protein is CASSLRVAYQPQHF.

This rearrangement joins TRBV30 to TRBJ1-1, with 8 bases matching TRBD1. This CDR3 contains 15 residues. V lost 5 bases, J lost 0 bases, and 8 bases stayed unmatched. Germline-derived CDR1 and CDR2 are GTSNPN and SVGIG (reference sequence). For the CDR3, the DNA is TGTGCCTGGGGGGGGGACAGGTCAATGAACACTGAAGCTTTCTTT. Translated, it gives CAWGGDRSMNTEAFF.

As DNA, the CDR3 is TGTGCCAGCAGCTGGACAGGGTATAATCAGCCCCAGCATTTT. As protein: CASSWTGYNQPQHF. This chain joins TRBV7-2 and TRBJ1-5, with 8 positions matching TRBD1. The V segment lost 4 bases and the J segment 4 bases; nucleotides outside the gene matches: 3. The germline gives CDR1 SGHTA, CDR2 FQGNSA. This CDR3 is built from 14 residues.

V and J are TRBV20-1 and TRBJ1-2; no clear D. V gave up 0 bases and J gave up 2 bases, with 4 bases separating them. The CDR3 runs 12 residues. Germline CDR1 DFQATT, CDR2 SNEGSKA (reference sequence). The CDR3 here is CSAREGNYGYTF. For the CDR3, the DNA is TGCAGTGCTAGAGAGGGAAACTATGGCTACACCTTC.

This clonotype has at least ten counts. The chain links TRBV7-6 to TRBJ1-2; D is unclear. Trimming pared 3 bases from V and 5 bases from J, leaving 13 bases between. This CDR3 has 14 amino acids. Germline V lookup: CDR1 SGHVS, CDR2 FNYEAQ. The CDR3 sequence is CASSFSDGGYGYTF. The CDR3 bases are TGTGCCAGCAGCTTCTCTGATGGAGGGTATGGCTACACCTTC.

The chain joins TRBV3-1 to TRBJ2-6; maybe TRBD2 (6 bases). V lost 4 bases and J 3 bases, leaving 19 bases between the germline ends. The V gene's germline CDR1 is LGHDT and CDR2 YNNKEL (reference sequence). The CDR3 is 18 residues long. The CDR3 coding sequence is TGTGCCAGCAGCCTGTACGGGACTTCCGTAGGTGGGGCCAACGTCCTGACTTTC. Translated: CASSLYGTSVGGANVLTF.

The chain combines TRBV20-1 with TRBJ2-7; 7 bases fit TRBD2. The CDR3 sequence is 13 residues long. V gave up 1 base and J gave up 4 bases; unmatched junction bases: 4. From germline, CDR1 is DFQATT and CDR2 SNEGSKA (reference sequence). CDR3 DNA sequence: TGCAGTGCTAGAGCGGCGGGAGTTTACGAGCAGTACTTC. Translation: CSARAAGVYEQYF.

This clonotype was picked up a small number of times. The CDR3 coding sequence is TGCAGCGCCCAGGGTGCCCCGAGAACCTATGGCTACACCTTC. It encodes CSAQGAPRTYGYTF. The gene calls are TRBV29-1 and TRBJ1-2, with D perhaps matching TRBD1 (5 bases). CDR3 size: 14 residues. Trimming shortened V by 7 bases and J by 4 bases, and 19 bases separated the two germline ends. Germline CDR1 SQVTM, CDR2 ANQGSEA.

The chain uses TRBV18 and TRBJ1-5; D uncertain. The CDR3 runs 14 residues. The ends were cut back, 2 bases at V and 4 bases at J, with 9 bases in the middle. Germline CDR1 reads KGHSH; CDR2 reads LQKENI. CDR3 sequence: CASSPGLVNQPQHF. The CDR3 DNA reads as TGTGCCAGCTCACCAGGACTCGTTAATCAGCCCCAGCATTTT.

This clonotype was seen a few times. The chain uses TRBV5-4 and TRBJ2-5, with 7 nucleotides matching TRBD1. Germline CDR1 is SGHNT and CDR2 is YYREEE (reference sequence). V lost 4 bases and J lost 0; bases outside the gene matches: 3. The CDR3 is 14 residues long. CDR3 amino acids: CASSLTGYQETQYF. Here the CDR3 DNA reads TGTGCCAGCAGCCTGACAGGGTACCAAGAGACCCAGTACTTC.

CDR3 in amino acids: CSGGGREGTGELFF. The CDR3 nucleotides read TGCAGCGGGGGGGGACGAGAGGGCACCGGGGAGCTGTTTTTT. This chain links TRBV29-1 with TRBJ2-2, with 7 bases identical to TRBD2. J gave up 4 bases and V 7 bases, and 9 bases lay outside the gene matches. The CDR3 spans 14 residues. The germline gives CDR1 SQVTM, CDR2 ANQGSEA.

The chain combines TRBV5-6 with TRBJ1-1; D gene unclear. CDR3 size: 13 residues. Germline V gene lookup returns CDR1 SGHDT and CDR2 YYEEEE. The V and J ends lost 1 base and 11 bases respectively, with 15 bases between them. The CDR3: CASSLITGGRAFF. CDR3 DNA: TGTGCCAGCAGCTTGATAACCGGCGGGAGGGCTTTCTTT.

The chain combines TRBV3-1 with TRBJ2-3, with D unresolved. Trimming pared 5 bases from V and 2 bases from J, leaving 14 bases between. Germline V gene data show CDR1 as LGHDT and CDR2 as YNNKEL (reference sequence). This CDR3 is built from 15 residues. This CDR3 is CASSGSAENTDTQYF. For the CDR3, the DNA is TGTGCCAGCAGCGGATCGGCCGAAAACACAGATACGCAGTATTTT.

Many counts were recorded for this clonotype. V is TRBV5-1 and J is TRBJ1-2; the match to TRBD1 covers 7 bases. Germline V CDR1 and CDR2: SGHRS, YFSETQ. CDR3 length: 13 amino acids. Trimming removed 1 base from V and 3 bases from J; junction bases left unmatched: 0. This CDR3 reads CASSLTGDYGYTF. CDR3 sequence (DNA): TGCGCCAGCAGCTTGACAGGGGACTATGGCTACACCTTC.

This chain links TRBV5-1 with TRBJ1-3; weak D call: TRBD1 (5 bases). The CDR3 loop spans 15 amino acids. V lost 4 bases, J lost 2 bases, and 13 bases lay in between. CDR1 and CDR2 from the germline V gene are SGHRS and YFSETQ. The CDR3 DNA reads TGCGCCAGCAGCAGGGACTCTTTAGCTGGAAACACCATATATTTT. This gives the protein CASSRDSLAGNTIYF. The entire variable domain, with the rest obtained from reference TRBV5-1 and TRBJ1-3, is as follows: KAGVTQTPRYLIKTRGQQVTLSCSPISGHRSVSWYQQTPGQGLQFLFEYFSETQRNKGNFPGRFSGRQFSNSRSEMNVSTLELGDSALYLCASSRDSLAGNTIYFGEGSWLTVV.

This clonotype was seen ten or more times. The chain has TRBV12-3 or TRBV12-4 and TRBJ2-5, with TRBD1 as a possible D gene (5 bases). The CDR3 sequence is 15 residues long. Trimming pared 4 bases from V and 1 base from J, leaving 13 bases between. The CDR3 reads CASSSSTTAQETQYF. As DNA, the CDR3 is TGTGCCAGCAGTTCCTCGACGACAGCCCAAGAGACCCAGTACTTC.

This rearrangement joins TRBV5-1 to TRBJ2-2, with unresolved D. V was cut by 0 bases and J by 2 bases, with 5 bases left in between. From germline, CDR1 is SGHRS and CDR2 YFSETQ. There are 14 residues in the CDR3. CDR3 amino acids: CASSLDFNTGELFF. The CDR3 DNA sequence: TGCGCCAGCAGCTTGGATTTCAACACCGGGGAGCTGTTTTTT.

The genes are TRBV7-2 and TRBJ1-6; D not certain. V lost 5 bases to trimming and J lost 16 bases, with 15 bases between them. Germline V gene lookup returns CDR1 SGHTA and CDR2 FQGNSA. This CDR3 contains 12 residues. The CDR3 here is CASSRPPRPLHF. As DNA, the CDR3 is TGTGCCAGCAGCCGCCCCCCCAGGCCTCTCCACTTT.

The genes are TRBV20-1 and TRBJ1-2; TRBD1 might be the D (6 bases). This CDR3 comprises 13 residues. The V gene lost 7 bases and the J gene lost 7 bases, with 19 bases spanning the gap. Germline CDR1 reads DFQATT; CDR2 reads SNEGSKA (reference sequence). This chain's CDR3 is CSERDPGEGGYTF. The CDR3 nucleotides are TGCAGTGAACGAGACCCAGGGGAGGGTGGCTACACCTTC.

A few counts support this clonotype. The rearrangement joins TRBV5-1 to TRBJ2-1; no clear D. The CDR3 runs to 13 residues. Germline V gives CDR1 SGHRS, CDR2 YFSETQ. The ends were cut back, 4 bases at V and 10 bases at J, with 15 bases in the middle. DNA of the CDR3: TGCGCCAGCAGCCCAACCTTGTCGAGGGAGCAGTTCTTC. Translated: CASSPTLSREQFF.

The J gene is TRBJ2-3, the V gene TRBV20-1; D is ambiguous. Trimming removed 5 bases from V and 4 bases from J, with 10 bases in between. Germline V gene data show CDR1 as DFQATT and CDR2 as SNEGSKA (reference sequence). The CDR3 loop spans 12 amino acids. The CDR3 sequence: CSAPVQSDTQYF. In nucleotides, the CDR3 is TGCAGTGCTCCGGTCCAGTCAGATACGCAGTATTTT.